This T cell receptor beta chain was recorded in a study of T cells in Graves' hyperthyroidism and ophthalmopathy. Points from the study as a whole: Ophthalmopathy and stable hyperthyroidism were separated by a 13 V-J model. Blood also held most thyroid clonotypes expanded beyond 0.001.

Researchers amplified the TCR beta CDR3 regions from RNA transcripts. Primed by the HTBI set, a first-round RT-PCR was run on the TCR CDR3. Via MiXCR, TCRdb re-called the multiplex PCR reads, giving one row per CDR3 protein. The data hold around 300,000 distinct CDR3 sequences, with about 14% observed a single time. With respect to this clonotype: Its matching antigen is unknown.

The germline V gene encodes CDR1 MDHEN and CDR2 SYDVKM. Trimming at V came to 5 bases and at J to 3 bases, leaving 13 bases not matched to a gene. The CDR3 is 18 residues long. Sample collection date corresponds to first hyperthyroidism diagnosis, prior to any ophthalmopathy symptoms. J is TRBJ2-2 and V is TRBV28; 9 nucleotides agree with TRBD2. This receptor was obtained from a woman aged 25 to 39 with Graves' hyperthyroidism that later progressed to Graves' ophthalmopathy. Sequencing was done on a sample of blood. CDR3 loop: CASSLQGVASGDTGELFF. Here the CDR3 DNA reads TGTGCCAGCAGTCTCCAGGGAGTAGCTAGCGGGGACACCGGGGAGCTGTTTTTT.